This is a list of T cell receptor beta chains from one sample in a study of CD8 T cells in Susac syndrome. From the immunoSEQ multiplex PCR reads, TCRdb called clonotypes with MiXCR, one entry per CDR3 protein. The data contain some 120,000 distinct CDR3 sequences, approximately 94% of them seen just once; the ten biggest clones take up around 0.13%. Sequenced material: CD4+ T cells from PBMCs. The receptors were sampled from a human donor with multiple sclerosis. Both conserved end residues are part of each CDR3. Each record gives: J gene, V gene, clone size, D gene, CDR3 length, CDR3 protein, CDR3 DNA. D genes are given only for firm matches. Clone sizes are given selectively: once, few, many, or a class where the clone is expanded.

TRBJ2-7 TRBV6-1 - - 15 CASSEVADSSYEQYF TGTGCCAGCAGTGAGGTGGCTGACAGTTCCTACGAGCAGTACTTC
TRBJ2-3 TRBV30 - TRBD2 14 CAWSRRGGSDTQYF TGTGCCTGGAGTAGGCGGGGGGGCTCGGATACGCAGTATTTT
TRBJ2-6 TRBV19 - TRBD1 17 CASSMGTGSGGANVLTF TGTGCCAGTAGTATGGGGACAGGGAGTGGTGGGGCCAACGTCCTGACTTTC
TRBJ2-1 TRBV18 - TRBD2 14 CASSPGGAWGEQFF TGTGCCAGCTCACCCGGGGGGGCTTGGGGTGAGCAGTTCTTC
TRBJ2-5 TRBV5-1 - TRBD2 19 CASSLAGLAGFSIQETQYF TGCGCCAGCAGCTTGGCCGGACTAGCGGGGTTTTCCATCCAAGAGACCCAGTACTTC
TRBJ2-3 TRBV11-2 - - 16 CASSLGPIPTADTQYF TGTGCCAGCAGCTTAGGGCCGATCCCCACGGCAGATACGCAGTATTTT
TRBJ1-5 TRBV5-6 - - 14 CASSLGAGDQPQHF TGTGCCAGCAGTCTCGGGGCAGGGGATCAGCCCCAGCATTTT
TRBJ2-3 TRBV6-6 - TRBD1 14 CASTPGTGPDTQYF TGTGCCAGCACCCCAGGGACAGGGCCAGATACGCAGTATTTT
TRBJ1-2 TRBV2 - - 12 CASLDSVDGYTF TGTGCCAGTCTGGACTCCGTCGATGGCTACACCTTC
TRBJ1-2 TRBV2 - - 12 CASRSTNYGYTF TGTGCCAGCCGATCTACTAACTATGGCTACACCTTC
TRBJ2-1 TRBV29-1 - - 12 CSVDLTRSEQFF TGCAGCGTTGACCTAACTAGAAGTGAGCAGTTCTTC
TRBJ1-5 TRBV20-1 - - 14 CSASKGQSNQPQHF TGCAGTGCTAGTAAGGGGCAGAGCAATCAGCCCCAGCATTTT
TRBJ2-1 TRBV11-2 - - 15 CASSFDGGPHNEQFF TGTGCCAGCAGCTTCGATGGGGGGCCTCACAATGAGCAGTTCTTC
TRBJ2-5 TRBV18 - - 13 CASSQGTRETQYF TGTGCCAGCTCACAAGGGACGAGGGAGACCCAGTACTTC
TRBJ1-5 TRBV6-2/TRBV6-3 - - 13 CASSSDRVQPQHF TGTGCCAGCAGTTCGGATCGGGTCCAGCCCCAGCATTTT
TRBJ1-5 TRBV20-1 - - 15 CSARDPRGGNQPQHF TGCAGTGCTAGAGATCCGAGGGGGGGCAATCAGCCCCAGCATTTT
TRBJ2-2 TRBV14 - - 13 CASSPYKAGELFF TGTGCCAGCAGCCCGTACAAAGCCGGGGAGCTGTTTTTT
TRBJ2-1 TRBV5-1 once TRBD2 16 CASSVTSGSSYNEQFF TGCGCCAGCAGCGTGACTAGCGGGAGCTCCTACAATGAGCAGTTCTTC
TRBJ1-1 TRBV7-9 once - 12 CASSPQDREAFF TGTGCCAGCAGCCCCCAGGACCGCGAAGCTTTCTTT
TRBJ1-1 TRBV10-3 - - 13 CAITSDRHTEAFF TGTGCCATCACCTCGGACAGACACACTGAAGCTTTCTTT
TRBJ1-3 TRBV18 - - 16 CASSPPTGDSGNTIYF TGTGCCAGCTCACCACCGACGGGAGACTCTGGAAACACCATATATTTT
TRBJ1-2 TRBV19 - - 13 CASRGPSTYGYTF TGTGCTTCGCGTGGTCCCTCCACCTATGGCTACACCTTC
TRBJ1-1 TRBV7-3 - - 15 CASSYTVDRNTEAFF TGTGCCAGCAGCTACACCGTGGACAGGAACACTGAAGCTTTCTTT
TRBJ2-1 TRBV3-1 - - 15 CASSQDAGSYNEQFF TGTGCCAGCAGCCAAGATGCTGGCTCCTACAATGAGCAGTTCTTC
TRBJ1-1 TRBV5-1 - - 14 CASSVLDGNTEAFF TGCGCCAGCAGCGTATTGGACGGGAACACTGAAGCTTTCTTT
TRBJ1-5 TRBV11-2 - - 13 CASSLEAHQPQHF TGTGCCAGCAGCCTCGAGGCTCATCAGCCCCAGCATTTT
TRBJ2-1 TRBV29-1 - - 11 CSVGVGNEQFF TGCAGCGTTGGTGTGGGCAATGAGCAGTTCTTC
TRBJ2-1 TRBV20-1 - TRBD1 15 CSAREHRGAATAQFF TGCAGTGCTAGGGAACACAGGGGAGCGGCGACGGCGCAGTTCTTC
TRBJ1-2 TRBV28 - - 14 CASSLEQSNYGYTF TGTGCCAGCAGTTTGGAACAGTCTAACTATGGCTACACCTTC
TRBJ1-6 TRBV2 - - 15 CASTVGPLINSPLHF TGTGCCAGCACTGTGGGACCTCTTATCAATTCACCCCTCCACTTT
TRBJ1-1 TRBV6-5 - - 13 CASSTLGRPSAFF TGTGCCAGCAGTACACTCGGACGTCCTAGCGCTTTCTTT
TRBJ1-6 TRBV3-1 once - 16 CASSQVGSANNSPLHF TGTGCCAGCAGCCAAGTGGGGAGTGCGAATAATTCACCCCTCCACTTT
TRBJ1-1 TRBV5-4 - TRBD1 16 CASSPRDRGPGTEAFF TGTGCCAGCAGCCCCCGGGACAGGGGGCCGGGGACTGAAGCTTTCTTT
TRBJ2-1 TRBV19 - - 15 CASSPTYSSYNEQFF TGTGCCAGTAGTCCGACTTACAGCTCCTACAATGAGCAGTTCTTC
TRBJ1-3 TRBV19 - - 15 CASSPGIPDGNTIYF TGTGCCAGTAGCCCGGGGATTCCGGATGGGAACACCATATATTTT
TRBJ1-1 TRBV25-1 few - 12 CASSRQNTEAFF TGTGCCAGCAGTCGACAGAACACTGAAGCTTTCTTT
TRBJ1-1 TRBV12-3/TRBV12-4 - - 14 CASSFSGASPVAFF TGTGCCAGCAGTTTCTCGGGTGCCAGTCCCGTGGCTTTCTTT
TRBJ1-1 TRBV5-6 - - 12 CASSLQVTEAFF TGTGCCAGCAGCTTGCAGGTGACTGAAGCTTTCTTT
TRBJ1-1 TRBV10-3 - - 12 CAARLPPEEAFF TGTGCCGCCAGACTCCCCCCGGAGGAAGCTTTCTTT
TRBJ1-1 TRBV18 - - 15 CASSPGAAMNTEAFF TGTGCCAGCTCACCAGGCGCAGCTATGAACACTGAAGCTTTCTTT
TRBJ1-1 TRBV7-3 - TRBD1 15 CASSLGTGENTEAFF TGTGCCAGCAGCTTAGGGACAGGGGAGAACACTGAAGCTTTCTTT
TRBJ1-5 TRBV6-6 - TRBD1 16 CASRDMGQGSNQPQHF TGTGCCAGCAGGGATATGGGACAGGGAAGCAATCAGCCCCAGCATTTT
TRBJ2-3 TRBV7-2 - - 14 CASSLDRVTDTQYF TGTGCCAGCAGCTTAGACAGGGTAACAGATACGCAGTATTTT
TRBJ2-1 TRBV11-2 - TRBD2 16 CASRRPGLAVFNEQFF TGTGCCAGCAGGCGACCGGGACTAGCGGTATTCAATGAGCAGTTCTTC
TRBJ2-2 TRBV5-8 - - 12 CASSPQYGELFF TGTGCCAGCAGCCCGCAATATGGGGAGCTGTTTTTT
TRBJ2-7 TRBV7-6 once - 13 CASSLSRADEQYF TGTGCCAGCAGCTTAAGCAGGGCTGACGAGCAGTACTTC
TRBJ2-1 TRBV20-1 - TRBD2 15 CSASLSGSSYNEQFF TGCAGTGCTAGCCTAAGCGGGAGCTCCTACAATGAGCAGTTCTTC
TRBJ2-3 TRBV6-1 - - 17 CASTKREVNNRGDTQYF TGTGCCAGCACCAAAAGGGAGGTAAACAACAGAGGAGATACGCAGTATTTT
TRBJ2-3 TRBV7-9 - - 12 CASSHPQGTQYF TGTGCCAGCAGCCACCCCCAGGGTACGCAGTATTTT
TRBJ1-2 TRBV29-1 - - 12 CSVEGRHYGYTF TGCAGCGTTGAGGGCCGCCACTATGGCTACACCTTC
TRBJ2-7 TRBV4-3 - - 13 CASSQAGAYEQYF TGCGCCAGCAGCCAAGCCGGGGCCTACGAGCAGTACTTC
TRBJ2-7 TRBV3-1 - - 12 CASGGAGTEQYF TGTGCCAGTGGGGGTGCGGGGACCGAGCAGTACTTC
TRBJ1-5 TRBV5-6 - - 15 CASSSWGLPNQPQHF TGTGCCAGCAGCTCCTGGGGGCTGCCCAATCAGCCCCAGCATTTT
TRBJ2-7 TRBV6-1 - - 14 CASEERSGSYEQYF TGTGCCAGCGAAGAGCGGAGTGGCTCCTACGAGCAGTACTTC